A selection of T cell receptor beta chains follows, all from one sample in a study of T cell repertoires in cytomegalovirus infection. TCRdb re-derived calls from the reads in MiXCR, one entry per CDR3 protein. The profile shows roughly 860,000 distinct CDR3 sequences, 30% to 35% of them singletons. These receptors have no known antigen. Specimen: cultured CD8+ T cells from PBMCs, collected from culture after CMV antigen stimulation. These receptors were taken from a human donor in good health (CMV status not recorded). Some clones in this sample may be carry-over from other donors' samples. Both conserved end residues are part of each CDR3. D genes are given only for firm matches. Clone size is shown for a subset of rows, as once, few, many or a class of expanded clone.

14	-	TRBV4-1	-	TRBJ1-1	CASSQEWQATEAFF	TGCGCCAGCAGCCAAGAGTGGCAGGCCACTGAAGCTTTCTTT
14	-	TRBV4-3	-	TRBJ2-1	CASSGGAFGNEQFF	TGCGCCAGCAGCGGGGGTGCGTTCGGAAATGAGCAGTTCTTC
16	-	TRBV6-6	-	TRBJ2-7	CASSYDGLDVVYEQYF	TGTGCCAGCAGTTACGACGGACTCGACGTCGTCTACGAGCAGTACTTC
14	-	TRBV5-1	-	TRBJ1-1	CASSAWDGNTEAFF	TGCGCCAGCAGCGCGTGGGACGGGAACACTGAAGCTTTCTTT
15	-	TRBV19	-	TRBJ2-2	CASSIVGGHTGELFF	TGTGCCAGTAGTATAGTTGGAGGACACACCGGGGAGCTGTTTTTT
18	few	TRBV7-8	-	TRBJ1-1	CASSLAAVSRGPGTEAFF	TGTGCCAGCAGCTTAGCGGCCGTGAGCAGGGGCCCGGGCACTGAAGCTTTCTTT
15	few	TRBV28	-	TRBJ1-5	CASSLYSYSNQPQHF	TGTGCCAGCAGTTTGTACAGTTATAGCAATCAGCCCCAGCATTTT
13	-	TRBV20-1	-	TRBJ1-1	CSAWGGEYTEAFF	TGCAGTGCTTGGGGCGGGGAATACACTGAAGCTTTCTTT
15	few	TRBV12-3/TRBV12-4	TRBD1	TRBJ2-1	CASSSPGTGKDEQFF	TGTGCCAGCAGCTCACCCGGGACAGGGAAAGATGAGCAGTTCTTC
13	few	TRBV11-3	TRBD1	TRBJ1-1	CASSSAGGSEAFF	TGTGCCAGCAGCTCAGCAGGGGGGAGTGAAGCTTTCTTT
11	-	TRBV27	-	TRBJ2-3	CASQGADTQYF	TGTGCCAGCCAAGGGGCAGATACGCAGTATTTT
16	-	TRBV5-1	TRBD2	TRBJ2-1	CASRLIAGELVNEQFF	TGCGCCAGCCGCCTCATAGCGGGGGAATTAGTTAATGAGCAGTTCTTC
15	-	TRBV7-9	-	TRBJ2-7	CASSPRHVGENEQYF	TGTGCCAGCAGCCCGCGACATGTGGGGGAAAACGAGCAGTACTTC
14	-	TRBV9	-	TRBJ1-2	CASSVGGTSYGYTF	TGTGCCAGCAGCGTAGGAGGGACCTCGTATGGCTACACCTTC
16	few	TRBV14	-	TRBJ2-6	CASSPVGIGGANVLTF	TGTGCCAGCAGCCCCGTTGGGATCGGTGGGGCCAACGTCCTGACTTTC
14	-	TRBV15	-	TRBJ1-5	CATLEGGSNQPQHF	TGTGCCACCCTCGAGGGGGGGTCCAATCAGCCCCAGCATTTT
16	-	TRBV4-1	-	TRBJ2-7	CASSQEPGPNSYEQYF	TGCGCCAGCAGCCAAGAACCGGGGCCCAACTCCTACGAGCAGTACTTC
12	-	TRBV12-3/TRBV12-4	-	TRBJ1-1	CASSLYATEAFF	TGTGCCAGCAGTTTATACGCTACTGAAGCTTTCTTT
14	-	TRBV3-1	-	TRBJ2-7	CASSQLPDGYGQYF	TGTGCCAGCAGCCAACTACCGGACGGCTATGGGCAGTACTTC
15	many	TRBV6-1	TRBD1	TRBJ1-1	CASSLSGGLGTEAFF	TGTGCCAGCAGTTTGTCAGGGGGTCTCGGCACTGAAGCTTTCTTT
13	-	TRBV7-2	-	TRBJ2-3	CASSQHRADTQYF	TGTGCCAGCAGCCAACATAGGGCGGATACGCAGTATTTT
16	few	TRBV18	TRBD2	TRBJ2-3	CASSPPSGGAEDTQYF	TGTGCCAGCTCACCACCTAGCGGGGGGGCGGAAGATACGCAGTATTTT
12	-	TRBV11-3	-	TRBJ2-7	CAQRQGGYEQYF	TGTGCCCAACGGCAGGGTGGTTACGAGCAGTACTTC
14	few	TRBV12-3/TRBV12-4	-	TRBJ2-3	CASSLSRGRDTQYF	TGTGCCAGCAGTTTATCCAGGGGTCGGGATACGCAGTATTTT
15	-	TRBV5-4	-	TRBJ1-1	CASSNPNREETEAFF	TGTGCCAGCAGCAATCCGAACCGGGAGGAGACTGAAGCTTTCTTT
13	-	TRBV7-2	-	TRBJ1-2	CASSFGAPSGYTF	TGTGCCAGCAGCTTCGGCGCTCCAAGTGGCTACACCTTC
16	few	TRBV6-5	-	TRBJ1-2	CASSYSTVIHYWGYTF	TGTGCCAGCAGTTACTCGACAGTCATACACTACTGGGGCTACACCTTC
15	-	TRBV6-2/TRBV6-3	-	TRBJ1-5	CASSYSTGNNQPQHF	TGTGCCAGCAGTTACTCAACGGGGAACAATCAGCCCCAGCATTTT
16	many	TRBV7-6	-	TRBJ1-1	CASSLARTGGNTEAFF	TGTGCCAGCAGCTTAGCGCGAACAGGTGGGAACACTGAAGCTTTCTTT
13	-	TRBV9	-	TRBJ1-2	CASSPNRREGGDF	TGTGCCAGCAGCCCAAATCGCCGAGAGGGAGGGGACTTC
21	many	TRBV7-9	TRBD2	TRBJ2-1	CASSPRPGLAGEGSSYNEQFF	TGTGCCAGCAGCCCGAGACCGGGACTAGCGGGCGAAGGGAGCTCCTACAATGAGCAGTTCTTC
16	-	TRBV24-1	-	TRBJ2-2	CATSDWTCLNTGELFF	TGTGCCACCAGTGATTGGACATGCCTGAACACCGGGGAGCTGTTTTTT
15	-	TRBV5-1	-	TRBJ1-1	CASSIRTEMNTEAFF	TGCGCCAGCAGCATCCGGACAGAAATGAACACTGAAGCTTTCTTT
18	-	TRBV6-1	-	TRBJ2-2	CASSDVQLSPTNTGELFF	TGTGCCAGCAGTGATGTACAGCTTAGCCCTACGAACACCGGGGAGCTGTTTTTT
15	many	TRBV7-2	TRBD1	TRBJ1-6	CASSVTGQGSSPLHF	TGTGCCAGCAGCGTAACGGGACAGGGTTCTTCACCCCTCCACTTT
14	-	TRBV12-3/TRBV12-4	TRBD1	TRBJ1-2	CASSTGGVVYGYTF	TGTGCCAGCAGCACAGGGGGGGTTGTCTATGGCTACACCTTC
14	few	TRBV6-2/TRBV6-3	-	TRBJ2-3	CASSGQVKADTQYF	TGTGCCAGCAGTGGTCAGGTAAAAGCAGATACGCAGTATTTT
15	few	TRBV7-3	TRBD1	TRBJ1-6	CASSSSGTATSPLHF	TGTGCCAGCAGCTCATCCGGGACAGCCACCTCACCCCTCCACTTT
13	-	TRBV7-6	TRBD1	TRBJ2-2	CASTYGQAGELFF	TGTGCCAGCACCTATGGACAGGCCGGGGAGCTGTTTTTT
11	-	TRBV7-4	-	TRBJ1-1	CTSYTGRGAFF	TGTACCAGCTACACTGGACGAGGGGCTTTCTTT
15	-	TRBV19	-	TRBJ1-5	CASSIGREGNQPQHF	TGTGCCAGTAGTATAGGGAGGGAAGGCAATCAGCCCCAGCATTTT
15	-	TRBV6-6	TRBD1	TRBJ1-5	CASSYRDRADQPQHF	TGTGCCAGCAGTTACCGGGACAGGGCAGATCAGCCCCAGCATTTT
15	once	TRBV6-1	-	TRBJ1-2	CASSEREWQGGGYTF	TGTGCCAGCAGTGAAAGGGAGTGGCAGGGAGGCGGCTACACCTTC
15	-	TRBV6-2/TRBV6-3	-	TRBJ1-2	CASSYWTEEDYGYTF	TGTGCCAGCAGTTACTGGACAGAAGAGGACTATGGCTACACCTTC
13	few	TRBV12-3/TRBV12-4	-	TRBJ1-1	CASVDSLNTEAFF	TGTGCCAGCGTAGACAGCCTTAACACTGAAGCTTTCTTT